The rows below give T cell receptor beta chains drawn from one sample of a study of PD-L1 blockade in urothelial cancer. Sequenced by immunoSEQ multiplex PCR; TCRdb stores in-frame clones only, minus some. The data hold more than 35,000 clones, with about a third observed a single time. Sequenced here: tumor tissue, sampled before atezolizumab (anti-PD-L1) treatment. These receptors all stem from a man aged 55 to 70 with urothelial cancer. CDR3s include the opening cysteine and the closing phenylalanine or tryptophan. D genes are given only for firm matches. Clone size is given for some rows only: seen once, a few or many times, or a class if the clone is expanded.

V gene: TRBV29-1; J gene: TRBJ1-2; D gene: TRBD1; clone size: -; CDR3 DNA: TGCAGCGTCGATCCTGGACAGGGGGGCTATGGCTACACCTTC; CDR3 protein: CSVDPGQGGYGYTF
V gene: TRBV5-1; J gene: TRBJ2-1; D gene: -; clone size: few; CDR3 DNA: TGCGCCAGCAGCTCGACAGCCAAAGAGTACAATGAGCAGTTCTTC; CDR3 protein: CASSSTAKEYNEQFF
V gene: TRBV18; J gene: TRBJ1-3; D gene: -; clone size: -; CDR3 DNA: TGTGCCAGCTCTCTCGAGGGGGACACCATATATTTT; CDR3 protein: CASSLEGDTIYF
V gene: TRBV28; J gene: TRBJ2-4; D gene: TRBD1; clone size: once; CDR3 DNA: TGTGCCAGCAAACGTGACAGGGACAGCGTAGCCAAAAACATTCAGTACTTC; CDR3 protein: CASKRDRDSVAKNIQYF
V gene: TRBV11-3; J gene: TRBJ2-5; D gene: TRBD2; clone size: -; CDR3 DNA: TGTGCCAGCAGCTCCTCCGGGACTAGCGGGGCCCGGTACTTC; CDR3 protein: CASSSSGTSGARYF
V gene: TRBV18; J gene: TRBJ1-2; D gene: TRBD1; clone size: -; CDR3 DNA: TGTGCCAGCTCACCCCGTAGTGGGCAGGGGGTCTATGGCTACACCTTC; CDR3 protein: CASSPRSGQGVYGYTF
V gene: TRBV9; J gene: TRBJ1-5; D gene: -; clone size: many; CDR3 DNA: TGTGCCAGCAGCGCCGGGACCGACAATCAGCCCCAGCATTTT; CDR3 protein: CASSAGTDNQPQHF
V gene: TRBV11-3; J gene: TRBJ2-2; D gene: TRBD2; clone size: many; CDR3 DNA: TGTGCCAGCAGCCACACTAGCGGAGACACCGGGGAGCTGTTTTTT; CDR3 protein: CASSHTSGDTGELFF
V gene: TRBV19; J gene: TRBJ1-5; D gene: -; clone size: -; CDR3 DNA: TGTGCCAGTAGTACGACCTGGGGCAGTAGCAATCAGCCCCAGCATTTT; CDR3 protein: CASSTTWGSSNQPQHF
V gene: TRBV25-1; J gene: TRBJ2-1; D gene: -; clone size: -; CDR3 DNA: TGTGCCAGCAGCCCGAATGGAAATGAGCAGTTCTTC; CDR3 protein: CASSPNGNEQFF
V gene: TRBV5-1; J gene: TRBJ1-1; D gene: -; clone size: -; CDR3 DNA: TGCGCCAGCAGCGAGAGGCAAACAGGGACAAGTGAAGCTTTCTTT; CDR3 protein: CASSERQTGTSEAFF
V gene: TRBV28; J gene: TRBJ1-5; D gene: TRBD1; clone size: -; CDR3 DNA: TGTGCCAGCAGTTTACTCACAGGGGATCAGCCCCAGCATTTT; CDR3 protein: CASSLLTGDQPQHF
V gene: TRBV6-8; J gene: TRBJ1-2; D gene: TRBD1; clone size: -; CDR3 DNA: TGTGCCAGCAGTGGACAGGGGGTTAACTATGGCTACACCTTC; CDR3 protein: CASSGQGVNYGYTF
V gene: TRBV1; J gene: TRBJ1-2; D gene: -; clone size: few; CDR3 DNA: TGCGCCAGCAGCCACCTGGAGGGCTATGGCTACACCTTC; CDR3 protein: CASSHLEGYGYTF
V gene: TRBV6-8; J gene: TRBJ2-3; D gene: -; clone size: few; CDR3 DNA: TGTGCCAGCAGTTACAGGCGTTCAGATACGCAGTATTTT; CDR3 protein: CASSYRRSDTQYF
V gene: TRBV5-1; J gene: TRBJ2-1; D gene: -; clone size: few; CDR3 DNA: TGCGCCAGCAGCTTGAGTACGGGTTCCTACAATGAGCAGTTCTTC; CDR3 protein: CASSLSTGSYNEQFF
V gene: TRBV6-8; J gene: TRBJ2-2; D gene: -; clone size: few; CDR3 DNA: TGTGCCAGCAGAGAGGGCCAGGGGAACACCGGGGAGCTGTTTTTT; CDR3 protein: CASREGQGNTGELFF
V gene: TRBV28; J gene: TRBJ2-4; D gene: -; clone size: -; CDR3 DNA: TGTGCCAGCAGTTTAAGGCCAATGCTAGCCAAAAACATTCAGTACTTC; CDR3 protein: CASSLRPMLAKNIQYF
V gene: TRBV11-3; J gene: TRBJ1-1; D gene: TRBD1; clone size: -; CDR3 DNA: TGTGCCAGCAGCTTGAGTGGTGGACAGGGTGAAGCTTTCTTT; CDR3 protein: CASSLSGGQGEAFF
V gene: TRBV9; J gene: TRBJ1-3; D gene: -; clone size: few; CDR3 DNA: TGTGCCAGCAGCGTAGGGATTGGAAACACCATATATTTT; CDR3 protein: CASSVGIGNTIYF
V gene: TRBV30; J gene: TRBJ2-7; D gene: TRBD1; clone size: -; CDR3 DNA: TGTGCCTGGAGTAAAGGGACAGGGGGATTCGAGCAGTACTTC; CDR3 protein: CAWSKGTGGFEQYF
V gene: TRBV19; J gene: TRBJ2-7; D gene: TRBD1; clone size: -; CDR3 DNA: TGTGCCAGTAAAGCCGGACAGGGGAAGACCTACGAGCAGTACTTC; CDR3 protein: CASKAGQGKTYEQYF
V gene: TRBV6-8; J gene: TRBJ1-2; D gene: -; clone size: -; CDR3 DNA: TGTGCCAGCAGTTACTCGCGAGGGTCCGTTTATGGCTACACCTTC; CDR3 protein: CASSYSRGSVYGYTF
V gene: TRBV19; J gene: TRBJ2-2; D gene: -; clone size: -; CDR3 DNA: TGTGCCAGTAGTTACGGGACAAACGCCGGGGAGCTGTTTTTT; CDR3 protein: CASSYGTNAGELFF
V gene: TRBV4-1; J gene: TRBJ2-1; D gene: TRBD1; clone size: few; CDR3 DNA: TGCGCCAGCAGCCAGGGTCCGGGACAGGGTGAAAATGAGCAGTTCTTC; CDR3 protein: CASSQGPGQGENEQFF
V gene: TRBV11-3; J gene: TRBJ2-7; D gene: TRBD1; clone size: few; CDR3 DNA: TGTGCCAGCAGCCCCGGACAGGGGGCCTACGAGCAGTACTTC; CDR3 protein: CASSPGQGAYEQYF
V gene: TRBV12-5; J gene: TRBJ2-6; D gene: -; clone size: few; CDR3 DNA: TGTGCCATCGCTACCCCGGCAGACAACGTCCTGACTTTC; CDR3 protein: CAIATPADNVLTF
V gene: TRBV19; J gene: TRBJ1-2; D gene: -; clone size: -; CDR3 DNA: TGTGCCAGTACGGTCCAGGGCCTCTATGGCTACACCTTC; CDR3 protein: CASTVQGLYGYTF
V gene: TRBV7-7; J gene: TRBJ2-1; D gene: -; clone size: few; CDR3 DNA: TGTGCCAGCAGCTTAGGGGCAGCGGCCGCCACCGGGCAGTTCTTC; CDR3 protein: CASSLGAAAATGQFF
V gene: TRBV6-8; J gene: TRBJ1-5; D gene: TRBD1; clone size: -; CDR3 DNA: TGTGCCAGCAGTGGGGACAGCGATCAGCCCCAGCATTTT; CDR3 protein: CASSGDSDQPQHF
V gene: TRBV6-8; J gene: TRBJ2-3; D gene: TRBD2; clone size: few; CDR3 DNA: TGTGCCAGCACTACGGGGGGGGGCCGTAGCACAGATACGCAGTATTTT; CDR3 protein: CASTTGGGRSTDTQYF
V gene: TRBV30; J gene: TRBJ2-3; D gene: -; clone size: -; CDR3 DNA: TGTGCCTGGAGCATGGGGAAAAGGGATACGCAGTATTTT; CDR3 protein: CAWSMGKRDTQYF
V gene: TRBV6-8; J gene: TRBJ2-1; D gene: TRBD2; clone size: -; CDR3 DNA: TGTGCCAGCAGTTGGGGACTAGCGGGAGTTGGGTATGAGCAGTTCTTC; CDR3 protein: CASSWGLAGVGYEQFF
V gene: TRBV9; J gene: TRBJ1-5; D gene: TRBD1; clone size: -; CDR3 DNA: TGTGCCAGCAGTGACAGGGGCCGCAATCAGCCCCAGCATTTT; CDR3 protein: CASSDRGRNQPQHF
V gene: TRBV6-8; J gene: TRBJ1-2; D gene: -; clone size: -; CDR3 DNA: TGTGCCAGCACCAAGACAGGAGCTAACTATGGCTACACCTTC; CDR3 protein: CASTKTGANYGYTF